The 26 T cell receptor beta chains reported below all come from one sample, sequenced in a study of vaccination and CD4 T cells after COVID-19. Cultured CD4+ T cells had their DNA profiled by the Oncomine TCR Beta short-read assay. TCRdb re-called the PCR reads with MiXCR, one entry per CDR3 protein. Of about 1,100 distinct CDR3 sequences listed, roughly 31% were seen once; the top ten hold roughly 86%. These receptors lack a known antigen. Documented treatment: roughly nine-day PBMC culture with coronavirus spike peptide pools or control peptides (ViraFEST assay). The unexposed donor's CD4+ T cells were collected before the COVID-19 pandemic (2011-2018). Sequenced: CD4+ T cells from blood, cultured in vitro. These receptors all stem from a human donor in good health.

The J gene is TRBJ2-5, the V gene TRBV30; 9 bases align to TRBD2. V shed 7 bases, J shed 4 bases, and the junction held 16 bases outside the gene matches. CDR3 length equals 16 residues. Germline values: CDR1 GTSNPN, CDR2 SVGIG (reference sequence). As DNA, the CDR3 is TGTGCCTTCGCGTGGAGGCGGGAGGGCCCGGGAGAGACCCAGTACTTC. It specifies CAFAWRREGPGETQYF.

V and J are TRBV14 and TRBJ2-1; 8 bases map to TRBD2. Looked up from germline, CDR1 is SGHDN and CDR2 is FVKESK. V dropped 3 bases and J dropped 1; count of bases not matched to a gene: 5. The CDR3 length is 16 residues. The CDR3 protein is CASSQWGLGSYNEQFF. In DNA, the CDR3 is TGTGCCAGCAGCCAGTGGGGACTAGGTTCCTACAATGAGCAGTTCTTC.

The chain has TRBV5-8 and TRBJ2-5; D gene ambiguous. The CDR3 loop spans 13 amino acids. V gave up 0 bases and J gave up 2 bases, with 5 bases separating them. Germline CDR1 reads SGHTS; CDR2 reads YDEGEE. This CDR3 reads CASSLEPQETQYF. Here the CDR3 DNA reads TGTGCCAGCAGCTTGGAGCCACAAGAGACCCAGTACTTC.

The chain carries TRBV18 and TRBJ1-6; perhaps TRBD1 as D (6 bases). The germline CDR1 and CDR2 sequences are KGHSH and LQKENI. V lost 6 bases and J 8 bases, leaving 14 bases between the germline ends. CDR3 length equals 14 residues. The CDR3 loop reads CASSLNRADSPLHF. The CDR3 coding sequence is TGTGCCAGCTCGCTCAACAGGGCCGATTCACCCCTCCACTTT.

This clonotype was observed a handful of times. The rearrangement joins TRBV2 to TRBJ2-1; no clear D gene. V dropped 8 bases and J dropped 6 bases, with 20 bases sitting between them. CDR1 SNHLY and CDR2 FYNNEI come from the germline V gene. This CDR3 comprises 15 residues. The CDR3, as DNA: TGTGCCAGCTCCCCTCGGTTTGGGTTTAGCAATGAGCAGTTCTTC. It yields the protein CASSPRFGFSNEQFF.

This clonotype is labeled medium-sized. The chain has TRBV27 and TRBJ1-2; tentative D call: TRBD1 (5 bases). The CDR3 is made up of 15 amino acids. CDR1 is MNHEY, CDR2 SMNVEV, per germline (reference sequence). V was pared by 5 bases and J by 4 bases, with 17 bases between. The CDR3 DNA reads TGTGCCAGCAGTCCTCGCCGGGGCTTCGCCTATGGCTACACCTTC. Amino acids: CASSPRRGFAYGYTF.

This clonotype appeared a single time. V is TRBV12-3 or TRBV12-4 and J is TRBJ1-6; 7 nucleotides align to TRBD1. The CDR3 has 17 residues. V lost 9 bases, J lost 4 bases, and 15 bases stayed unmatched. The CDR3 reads CASSGTAPFFYNSPLHF. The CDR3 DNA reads TGTGCCAGTTCCGGGACAGCTCCCTTCTTTTATAATTCACCCCTCCACTTT.

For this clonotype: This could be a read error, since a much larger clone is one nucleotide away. CDR3 loop: CATSRTGGLSRYDYTF. The CDR3, as DNA: TGTGCCACCAGCAGGACTGGGGGGCTAAGTCGGTATGACTACACCTTC. The gene calls are TRBV15 and TRBJ1-2; weak D call: TRBD1 (6 bases). Germline V gene lookup returns CDR1 LNHNV and CDR2 YYDKDF (reference sequence). The CDR3 contains 16 residues.

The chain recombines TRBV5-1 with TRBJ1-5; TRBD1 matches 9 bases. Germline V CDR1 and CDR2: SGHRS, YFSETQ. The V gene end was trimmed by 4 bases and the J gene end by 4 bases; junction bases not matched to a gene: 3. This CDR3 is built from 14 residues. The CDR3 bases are TGCGCCAGCAGCGAAGGACAGGGGAATCAGCCCCAGCATTTT. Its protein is CASSEGQGNQPQHF.

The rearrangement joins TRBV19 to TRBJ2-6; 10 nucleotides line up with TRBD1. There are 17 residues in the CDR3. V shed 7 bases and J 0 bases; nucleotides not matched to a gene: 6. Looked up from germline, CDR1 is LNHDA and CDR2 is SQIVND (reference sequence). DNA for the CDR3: TGTGCCAGTAATCCGGGACAGGGGTCCTCTGGGGCCAACGTCCTGACTTTC. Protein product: CASNPGQGSSGANVLTF.

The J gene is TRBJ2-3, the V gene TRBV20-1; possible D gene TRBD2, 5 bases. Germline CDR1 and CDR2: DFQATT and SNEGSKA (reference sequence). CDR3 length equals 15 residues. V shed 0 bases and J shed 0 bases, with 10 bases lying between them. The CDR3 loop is CSARDRRASTDTQYF. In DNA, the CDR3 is TGCAGTGCTAGAGATCGGCGGGCAAGCACAGATACGCAGTATTTT.

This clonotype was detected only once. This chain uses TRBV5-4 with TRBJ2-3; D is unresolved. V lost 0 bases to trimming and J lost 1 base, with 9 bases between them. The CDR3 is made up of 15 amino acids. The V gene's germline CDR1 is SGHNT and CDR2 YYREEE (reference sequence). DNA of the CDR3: TGTGCCAGCAGCTTGGGAGCAGCCGGCACAGATACGCAGTATTTT. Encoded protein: CASSLGAAGTDTQYF.

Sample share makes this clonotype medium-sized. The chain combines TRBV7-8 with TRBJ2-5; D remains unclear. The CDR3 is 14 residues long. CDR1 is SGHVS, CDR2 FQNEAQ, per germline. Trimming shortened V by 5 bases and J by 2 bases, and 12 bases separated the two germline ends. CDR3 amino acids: CASSVRLGQETQYF. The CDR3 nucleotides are TGTGCCAGCAGCGTTAGACTTGGGCAAGAGACCCAGTACTTC.

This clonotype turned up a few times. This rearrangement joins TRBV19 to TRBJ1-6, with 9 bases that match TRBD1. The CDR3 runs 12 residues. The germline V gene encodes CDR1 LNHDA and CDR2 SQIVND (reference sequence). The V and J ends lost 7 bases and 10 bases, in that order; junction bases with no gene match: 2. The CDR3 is CASNGQGSPLHF. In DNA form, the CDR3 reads TGTGCCAGTAACGGACAGGGGTCACCCCTCCACTTT.

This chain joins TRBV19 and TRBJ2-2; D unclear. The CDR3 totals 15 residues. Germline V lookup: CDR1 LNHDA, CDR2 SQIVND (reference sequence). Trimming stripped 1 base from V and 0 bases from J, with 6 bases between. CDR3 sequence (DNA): TGTGCCAGTAGTATAGTGGGCGCGAACACCGGGGAGCTGTTTTTT. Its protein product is CASSIVGANTGELFF.

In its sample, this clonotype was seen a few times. The CDR3 is CATTNDRNSNEKLFF. The CDR3, as DNA: TGTGCCACCACCAACGACAGGAACTCGAATGAAAAACTGTTTTTT. The V call is TRBV15, the J call TRBJ1-4; D is possibly TRBD1 (6 bases). This CDR3 comprises 15 residues. The V gene's germline CDR1 is LNHNV and CDR2 YYDKDF (reference sequence). Trimming removed 7 bases at V and 5 bases at J, with 17 bases between.

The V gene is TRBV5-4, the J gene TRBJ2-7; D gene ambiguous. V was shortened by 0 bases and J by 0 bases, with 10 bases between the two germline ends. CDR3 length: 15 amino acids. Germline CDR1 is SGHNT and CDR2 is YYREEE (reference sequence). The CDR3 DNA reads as TGTGCCAGCAGCTTGGGTGGGGATCGCTCCTACGAGCAGTACTTC. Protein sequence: CASSLGGDRSYEQYF.

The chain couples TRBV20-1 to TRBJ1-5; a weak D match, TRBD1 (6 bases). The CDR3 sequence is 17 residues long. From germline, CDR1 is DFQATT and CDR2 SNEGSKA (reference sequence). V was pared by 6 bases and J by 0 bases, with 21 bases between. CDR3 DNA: TGCAGTGCCACCAGGGGACACGGCTACTATAGCAATCAGCCCCAGCATTTT. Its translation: CSATRGHGYYSNQPQHF.

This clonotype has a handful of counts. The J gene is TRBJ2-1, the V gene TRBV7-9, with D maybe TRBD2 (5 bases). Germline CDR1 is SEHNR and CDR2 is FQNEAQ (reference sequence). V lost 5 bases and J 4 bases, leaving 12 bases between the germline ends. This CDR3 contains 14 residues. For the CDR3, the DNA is TGTGCCAGCAGCCCCTGGACTGGTTACAATGAGCAGTTCTTC. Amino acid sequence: CASSPWTGYNEQFF.

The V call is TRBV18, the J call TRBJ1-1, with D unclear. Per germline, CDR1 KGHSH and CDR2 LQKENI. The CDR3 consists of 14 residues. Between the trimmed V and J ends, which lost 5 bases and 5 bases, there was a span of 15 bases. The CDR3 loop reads CASSAGLSETEAFF. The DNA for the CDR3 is TGTGCCAGCTCAGCCGGGCTTTCAGAGACTGAAGCTTTCTTT.

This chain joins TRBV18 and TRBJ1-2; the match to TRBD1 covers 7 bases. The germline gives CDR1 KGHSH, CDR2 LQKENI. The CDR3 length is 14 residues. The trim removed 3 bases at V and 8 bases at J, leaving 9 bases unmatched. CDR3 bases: TGTGCCAGCTCACCCGGGACAGCGAGAGAGGGCTACACCTTC. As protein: CASSPGTAREGYTF.

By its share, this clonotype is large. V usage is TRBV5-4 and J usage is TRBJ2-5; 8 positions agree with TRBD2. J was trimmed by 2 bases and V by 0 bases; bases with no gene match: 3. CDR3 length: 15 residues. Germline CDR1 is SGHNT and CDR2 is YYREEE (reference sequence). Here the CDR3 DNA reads TGTGCCAGCAGCTTGGTTCTAGCGGGTCAAGAGACCCAGTACTTC. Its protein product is CASSLVLAGQETQYF.

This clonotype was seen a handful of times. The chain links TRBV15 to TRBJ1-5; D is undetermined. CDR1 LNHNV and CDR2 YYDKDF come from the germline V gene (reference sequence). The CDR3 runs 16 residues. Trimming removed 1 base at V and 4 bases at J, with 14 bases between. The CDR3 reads CATSRVRGSPNQPQHF. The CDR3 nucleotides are TGTGCCACCAGCAGAGTACGGGGTAGCCCAAATCAGCCCCAGCATTTT.

The CDR3 sequence is CASSLGRGNTEAFF. The CDR3 nucleotides are TGTGCCAGCAGCTTGGGGCGGGGGAACACTGAAGCTTTCTTT. The chain joins TRBV5-4 to TRBJ1-1, with unresolved D. The germline gives CDR1 SGHNT, CDR2 YYREEE (reference sequence). The CDR3 loop spans 14 amino acids. V lost 0 bases to trimming and J lost 1 base, with 7 bases between them.

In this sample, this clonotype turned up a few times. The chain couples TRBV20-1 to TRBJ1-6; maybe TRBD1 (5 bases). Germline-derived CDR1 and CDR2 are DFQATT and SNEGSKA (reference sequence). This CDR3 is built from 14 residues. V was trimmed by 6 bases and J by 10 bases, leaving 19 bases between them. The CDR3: CSAKTPREKSPLHF. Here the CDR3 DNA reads TGCAGTGCCAAAACCCCCAGGGAAAAATCACCCCTCCACTTT.

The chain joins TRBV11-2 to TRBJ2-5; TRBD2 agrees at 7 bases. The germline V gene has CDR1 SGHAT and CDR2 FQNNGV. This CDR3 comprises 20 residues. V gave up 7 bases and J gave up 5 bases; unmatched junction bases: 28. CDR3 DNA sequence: TGTGCCAGCACCCTAGGGCTCTTCGTCTCGGGGCGGGAGAGCGGGGAGACCCAGTACTTC. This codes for CASTLGLFVSGRESGETQYF.